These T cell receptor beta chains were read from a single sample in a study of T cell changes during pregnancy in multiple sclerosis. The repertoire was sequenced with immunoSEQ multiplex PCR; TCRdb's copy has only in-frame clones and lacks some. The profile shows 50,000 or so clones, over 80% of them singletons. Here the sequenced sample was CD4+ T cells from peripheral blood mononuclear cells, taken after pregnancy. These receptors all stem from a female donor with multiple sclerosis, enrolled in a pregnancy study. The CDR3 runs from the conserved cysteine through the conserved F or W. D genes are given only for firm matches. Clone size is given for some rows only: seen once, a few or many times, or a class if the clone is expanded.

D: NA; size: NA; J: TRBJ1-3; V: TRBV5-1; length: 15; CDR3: CASNPDSNSGNTIYF; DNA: TGCGCCAGCAACCCTGACTCCAACTCTGGAAACACCATATATTTT
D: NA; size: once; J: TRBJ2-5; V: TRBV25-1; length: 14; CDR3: CASSVGGAEETQYF; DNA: TGTGCCAGCAGTGTAGGAGGGGCAGAAGAGACCCAGTACTTC
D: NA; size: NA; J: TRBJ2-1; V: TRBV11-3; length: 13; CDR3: CASSLVSGNEQFF; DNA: TGTGCCAGCAGCTTAGTGAGCGGAAATGAGCAGTTCTTC
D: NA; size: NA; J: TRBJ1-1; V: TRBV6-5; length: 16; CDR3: CASSYSGLTLYTEAFF; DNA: TGTGCCAGCAGTTACTCGGGACTGACACTTTACACTGAAGCTTTCTTT
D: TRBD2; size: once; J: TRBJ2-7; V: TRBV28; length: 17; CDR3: CASTPGGLAGLLFEQYF; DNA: TGTGCCAGCACCCCAGGGGGACTAGCGGGCCTCTTATTCGAGCAGTACTTC
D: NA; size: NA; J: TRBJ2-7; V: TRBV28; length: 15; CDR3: CASSQGGRVGYEQYF; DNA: TGTGCCAGCAGTCAAGGGGGAAGGGTAGGCTACGAGCAGTACTTC
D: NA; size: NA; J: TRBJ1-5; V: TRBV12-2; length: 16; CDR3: CASRLEWDRAVQPQHF; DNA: TGTGCAAGTCGCTTAGAGTGGGACAGGGCTGTTCAGCCCCAGCATTTT
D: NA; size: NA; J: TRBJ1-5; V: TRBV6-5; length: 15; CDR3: CASSSRDTGGKPQHF; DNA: TGTGCCAGCAGTTCCCGGGACACCGGAGGCAAGCCCCAGCATTTT
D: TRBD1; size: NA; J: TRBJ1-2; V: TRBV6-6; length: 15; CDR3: CASSYSTGTNYGYTF; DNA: TGTGCCAGCAGTTACTCGACAGGGACCAACTATGGCTACACCTTC
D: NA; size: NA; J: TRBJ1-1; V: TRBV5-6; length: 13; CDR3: CASSLALNTEAFF; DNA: TGTGCCAGCAGCTTGGCCTTGAACACTGAAGCTTTCTTT